The clone carrying this T cell receptor beta chain has only one observation. This sample is drawn from a study of PD-L1 blockade in urothelial cancer. For the study at large: A median blood sample held approximately 140,000 T cells and roughly 79,000 unique TCRs.

The diagnosis in patients was locally advanced or metastatic urothelial carcinoma. Per patient, between 1 and 8 samples were collected at pretreatment and on-treatment time points. Spiked synthetic TCR analogs estimated absolute template abundance per PCR. Repertoires were generated with immunoSEQ multiplex PCR, while TCRdb's copy carries only in-frame clones and drops some. Among about 28,000 clones listed, approximately 79% were seen once. The CDR3 is 14 amino acids. CDR1 and CDR2 from the germline V gene are SGHAT and FQNNGV. The V and J ends lost 0 bases and 2 bases respectively, with 5 bases between them.

The chain couples TRBV11-2 to TRBJ1-5; unclear D gene. The TCR comes from a man aged 50-59 years with urothelial cancer. Sequencing used PBMCs, obtained around atezolizumab (anti-PD-L1) treatment. The CDR3 nucleotides are TGTGCCAGCAGCTTAGATCAGGGCAATCAGCCCCAGCATTTT. This encodes CASSLDQGNQPQHF.